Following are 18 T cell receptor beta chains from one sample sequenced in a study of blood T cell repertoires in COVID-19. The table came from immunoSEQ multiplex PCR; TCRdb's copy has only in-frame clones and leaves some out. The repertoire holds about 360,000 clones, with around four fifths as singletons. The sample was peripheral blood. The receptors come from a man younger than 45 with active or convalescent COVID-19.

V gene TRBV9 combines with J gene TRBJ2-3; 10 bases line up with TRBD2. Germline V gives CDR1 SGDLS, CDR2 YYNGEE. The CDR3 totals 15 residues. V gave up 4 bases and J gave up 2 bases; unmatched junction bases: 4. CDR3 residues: CASSMGLAHTDTQYF. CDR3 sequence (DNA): TGTGCCAGCAGCATGGGACTAGCGCACACAGATACGCAGTATTTT.

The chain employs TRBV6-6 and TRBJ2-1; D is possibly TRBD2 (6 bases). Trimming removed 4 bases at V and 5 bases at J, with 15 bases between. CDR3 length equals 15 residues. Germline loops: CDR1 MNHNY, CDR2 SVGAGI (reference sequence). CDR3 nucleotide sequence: TGTGCCAGCAGTTCAGACCGTGGGACTGACAATGAGCAGTTCTTC. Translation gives CASSSDRGTDNEQFF.

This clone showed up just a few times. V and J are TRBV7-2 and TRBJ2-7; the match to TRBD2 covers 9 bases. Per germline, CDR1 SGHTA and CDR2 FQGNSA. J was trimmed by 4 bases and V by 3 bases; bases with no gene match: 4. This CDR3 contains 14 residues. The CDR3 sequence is CASSFAGGHYEQYF. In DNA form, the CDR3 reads TGTGCCAGCAGCTTTGCGGGGGGGCATTACGAGCAGTACTTC.

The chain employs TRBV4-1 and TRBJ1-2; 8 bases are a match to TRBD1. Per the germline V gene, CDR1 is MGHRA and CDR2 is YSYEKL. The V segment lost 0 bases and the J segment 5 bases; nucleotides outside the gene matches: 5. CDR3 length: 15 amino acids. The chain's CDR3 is CASSQETGGRYGYTF. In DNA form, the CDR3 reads TGCGCCAGCAGCCAAGAAACAGGGGGACGGTATGGCTACACCTTC.

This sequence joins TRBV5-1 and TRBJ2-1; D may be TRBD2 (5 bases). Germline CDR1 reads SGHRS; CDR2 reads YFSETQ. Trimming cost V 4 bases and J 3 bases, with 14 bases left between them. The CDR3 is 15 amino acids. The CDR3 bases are TGCGCCAGCAGCACCACTAGTACTCTCTACAATGAGCAGTTCTTC. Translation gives CASSTTSTLYNEQFF. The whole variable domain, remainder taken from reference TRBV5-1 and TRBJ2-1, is KAGVTQTPRYLIKTRGQQVTLSCSPISGHRSVSWYQQTPGQGLQFLFEYFSETQRNKGNFPGRFSGRQFSNSRSEMNVSTLELGDSALYLCASSTTSTLYNEQFFGPGTRLTVL.

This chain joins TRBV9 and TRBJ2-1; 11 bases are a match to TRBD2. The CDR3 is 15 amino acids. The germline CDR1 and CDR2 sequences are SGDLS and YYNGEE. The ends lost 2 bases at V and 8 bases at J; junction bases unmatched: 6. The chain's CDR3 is CASSVSGGALDEQFF. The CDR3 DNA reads TGTGCCAGCAGCGTTAGCGGGGGGGCCCTCGATGAGCAGTTCTTC.

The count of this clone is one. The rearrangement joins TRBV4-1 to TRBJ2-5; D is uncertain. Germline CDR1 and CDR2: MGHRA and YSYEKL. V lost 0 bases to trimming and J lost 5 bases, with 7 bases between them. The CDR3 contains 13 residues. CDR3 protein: CASSQDSLETQYF. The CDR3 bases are TGCGCCAGCAGCCAAGATAGTTTGGAGACCCAGTACTTC.

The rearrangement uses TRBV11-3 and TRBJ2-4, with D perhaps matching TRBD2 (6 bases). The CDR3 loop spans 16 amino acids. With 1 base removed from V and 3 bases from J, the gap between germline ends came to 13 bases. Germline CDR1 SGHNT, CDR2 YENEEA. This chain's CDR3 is CASSLAGEAYKNIQYF. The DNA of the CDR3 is TGTGCCAGCAGCTTAGCTGGGGAGGCATACAAAAACATTCAGTACTTC.

The CDR3 reads CASSLNVPGLAGAHNEQFF. The DNA for the CDR3 is TGTGCCAGCAGTTTAAACGTCCCGGGACTAGCGGGAGCACACAATGAGCAGTTCTTC. The V call is TRBV6-2 or TRBV6-3, the J call TRBJ2-1; TRBD2 matches at 14 bases. The V segment lost 4 bases and the J segment 5 bases; nucleotides outside the gene matches: 13. Germline V gene sequence: CDR1 MNHEY, CDR2 SVGEGT. The CDR3 loop spans 19 amino acids.

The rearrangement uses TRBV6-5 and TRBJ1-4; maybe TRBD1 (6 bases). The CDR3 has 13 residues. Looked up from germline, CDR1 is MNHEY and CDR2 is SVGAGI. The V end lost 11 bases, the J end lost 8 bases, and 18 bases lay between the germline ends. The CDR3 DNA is TGTGCCGGTGGGGGCACAGTAGGGGAAAAACTGTTTTTT. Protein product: CAGGGTVGEKLFF.

CDR3 region: CASSEGDIPNSGKLFF. The CDR3 DNA sequence: TGTGCCAGCAGCGAGGGGGACATACCTAACTCGGGGAAACTGTTTTTT. The V gene is TRBV9, the J gene TRBJ1-4; D possibly corresponds to TRBD1 (6 bases). The V gene's germline CDR1 is SGDLS and CDR2 YYNGEE. The V end lost 3 bases, the J end lost 11 bases, and 23 bases lay between the germline ends. CDR3 size: 16 residues.

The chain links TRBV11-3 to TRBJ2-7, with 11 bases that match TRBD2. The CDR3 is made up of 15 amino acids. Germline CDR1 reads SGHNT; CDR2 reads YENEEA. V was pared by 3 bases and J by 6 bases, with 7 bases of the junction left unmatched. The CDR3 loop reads CASSFTSGRGVEQYF. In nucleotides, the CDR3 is TGTGCCAGCAGCTTTACTAGCGGGAGAGGGGTCGAGCAGTACTTC. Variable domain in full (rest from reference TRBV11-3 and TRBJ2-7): EAGVVQSPRYKIIEKKQPVAFWCNPISGHNTLYWYLQNLGQGPELLIRYENEEAVDDSQLPKDRFSAERLKGVDSTLKIQPAELGDSAVYLCASSFTSGRGVEQYFGPGTRLTVT.

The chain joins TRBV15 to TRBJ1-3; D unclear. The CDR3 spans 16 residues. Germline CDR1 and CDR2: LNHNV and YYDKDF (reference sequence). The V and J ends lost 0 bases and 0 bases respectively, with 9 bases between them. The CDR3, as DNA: TGTGCCACCAGCAGAGATCTAGTGATCTCTGGAAACACCATATATTTT. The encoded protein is CATSRDLVISGNTIYF.

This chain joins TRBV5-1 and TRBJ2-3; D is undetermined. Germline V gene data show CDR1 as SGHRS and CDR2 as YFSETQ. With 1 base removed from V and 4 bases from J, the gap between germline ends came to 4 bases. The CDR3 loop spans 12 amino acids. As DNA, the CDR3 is TGCGCCAGCAGCTTGCCTGCAGATACGCAGTATTTT. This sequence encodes CASSLPADTQYF.

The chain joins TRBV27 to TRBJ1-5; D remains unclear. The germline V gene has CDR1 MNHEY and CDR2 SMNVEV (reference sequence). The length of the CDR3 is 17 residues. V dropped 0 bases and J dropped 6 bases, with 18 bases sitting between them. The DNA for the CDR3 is TGTGCCAGCAGTTTATCGCGAGGTTCCGGGGTTCTTCAGCCCCAGCATTTT. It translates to CASSLSRGSGVLQPQHF.

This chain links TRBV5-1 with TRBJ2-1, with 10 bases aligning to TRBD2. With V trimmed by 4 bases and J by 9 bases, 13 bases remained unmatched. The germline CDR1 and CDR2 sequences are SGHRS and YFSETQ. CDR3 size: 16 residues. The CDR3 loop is CASSPTSGMVVSEQFF. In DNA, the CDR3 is TGCGCCAGCAGCCCCACTAGCGGGATGGTAGTAAGTGAGCAGTTCTTC.

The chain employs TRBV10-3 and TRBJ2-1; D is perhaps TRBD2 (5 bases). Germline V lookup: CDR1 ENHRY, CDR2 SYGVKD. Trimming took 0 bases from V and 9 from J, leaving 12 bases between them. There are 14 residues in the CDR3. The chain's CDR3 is CAISESARGGEQFF. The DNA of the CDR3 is TGTGCCATCAGTGAGTCAGCTAGAGGAGGTGAGCAGTTCTTC.

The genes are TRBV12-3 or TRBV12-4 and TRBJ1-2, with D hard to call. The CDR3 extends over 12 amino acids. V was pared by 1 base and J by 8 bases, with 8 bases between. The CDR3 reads CASSLGPGGYTF. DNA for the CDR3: TGTGCCAGCAGTTTAGGGCCGGGGGGCTACACCTTC.